Below are 22 T cell receptor beta chains sequenced from a single sample in a study of T-cell memory formation after mild COVID-19 (dated by TCRdb to the early 2020s). Library method: 5' RACE. The instrument given in TCRdb is Illumina NovaSeq 6000. TCRdb trimmed public reads at Q25 via fastp, called clones via MiXCR and kept in-frame beta chains. One record per CDR3 amino acid sequence lists the most common genes and DNA. Present in this sample are tens of thousands of distinct CDR3 sequences, roughly 13% of which were seen just once. The ten largest clones capture 31% of the sample. The sequenced sample consisted of PBMCs or a T cell subset sorted from them (not recorded which). These receptors originate from an adult woman who had mild COVID-19 (a few samples of this study predate the infection). The sample titles of this study are shuffled in the database, so cell type and time point are left out; the donor was told from shared clones.

This clonotype was detected a few times. The chain links TRBV7-6 to TRBJ2-2; 7 bases are a match to TRBD2. CDR3 length: 16 amino acids. Per germline, CDR1 SGHVS and CDR2 FNYEAQ. The V and J ends lost 5 bases and 6 bases, in that order; junction bases with no gene match: 12. The CDR3 DNA reads TGTGCCAGCAGCCCCGAAGGACTAGGGGACCCCGGGGAGCTGTTTTTT. This translates into CASSPEGLGDPGELFF.

This clonotype was observed a few times. The chain employs TRBV12-5 and TRBJ2-5; 7 nucleotides line up with TRBD2. The CDR3 sequence is 16 residues long. The V gene's germline CDR1 is LGHNT and CDR2 FRNRAP. The J segment lost 5 bases and the V segment lost 2 bases, leaving 11 bases of the junction unmatched. CDR3 in amino acids: CASGLSAAGEAETQYF. CDR3 nucleotides: TGTGCTAGTGGTTTGTCCGCGGCGGGAGAAGCGGAGACCCAGTACTTC.

This clonotype turned up a few times. The CDR3 DNA follows: TGTGCCAGCAGCGCGGGCCCCCAGGCGCAGTATTTT. Its translation is CASSAGPQAQYF. The rearrangement links TRBV9 to TRBJ2-3, with D unresolved. With 3 bases removed from V and 10 bases from J, the gap between germline ends came to 12 bases. Germline V gene data show CDR1 as SGDLS and CDR2 as YYNGEE. This CDR3 is built from 12 residues.

The CDR3 reads CASSIPSGGREGVTQYF. The CDR3 nucleotides read TGTGCCAGCAGTATCCCATCCGGGGGGCGCGAAGGAGTGACCCAGTACTTC. V is TRBV7-6 and J is TRBJ2-5; TRBD2 might be the D (7 bases). V was pared by 6 bases and J by 7 bases, with 27 bases between. Germline V gene lookup returns CDR1 SGHVS and CDR2 FNYEAQ. CDR3 length: 17 residues.

The chain couples TRBV7-9 to TRBJ2-7; 12 positions match TRBD2. The CDR3 spans 14 residues. The trim removed 5 bases at V and 6 bases at J, leaving 5 bases unmatched. Germline loops: CDR1 SEHNR, CDR2 FQNEAQ (reference sequence). The CDR3 here is CASSGTSGLGEQYF. The CDR3 nucleotides read TGTGCCAGCAGCGGGACTAGCGGGCTTGGCGAGCAGTACTTC.

This chain connects TRBV10-3 to TRBJ2-1; TRBD1 aligns across 7 bases. With V trimmed by 6 bases and J by 5 bases, 4 bases remained unmatched. The CDR3 contains 13 residues. The V gene's germline CDR1 is ENHRY and CDR2 SYGVKD. The CDR3 reads CAISTTGDNEQFF. Written as DNA, the CDR3 is TGTGCCATCAGCACTACAGGGGACAATGAGCAGTTCTTC.

In its sample, this clonotype was seen a few times. The chain has TRBV6-2 or TRBV6-3 and TRBJ2-1; 7 bases fit TRBD2. Germline CDR1 reads MNHEY; CDR2 reads SVGEGT. The CDR3 consists of 14 residues. The V and J ends lost 1 base and 5 bases, in that order; junction bases with no gene match: 2. The DNA for the CDR3 is TGTGCCAGCAGTTACTATGCGGGGGACAATGAGCAGTTCTTC. Protein product: CASSYYAGDNEQFF.

V usage is TRBV29-1 and J usage is TRBJ2-2, with 7 bases identical to TRBD2. The CDR3 contains 12 residues. The germline V gene encodes CDR1 SQVTM and CDR2 ANQGSEA. Unmatched junction bases numbered 4, after V lost 4 bases and J lost 8 bases. In DNA, the CDR3 is TGCAGCGTTGCATCCGGGAGGGGGGAGCTGTTTTTT. Its protein is CSVASGRGELFF.

The chain carries TRBV13 and TRBJ2-1; D is ambiguous. Germline V gene lookup returns CDR1 PRHDT and CDR2 FYEKMQ (reference sequence). V gave up 1 base and J gave up 10 bases, with 5 bases separating them. The CDR3 is 11 residues long. The CDR3 sequence: CASSLVEEQFF. The CDR3 nucleotides read TGTGCCAGCAGCTTAGTGGAGGAGCAGTTCTTC.

The CDR3 sequence is CASSLAPGQGGQYF. The CDR3 DNA sequence: TGCGCCAGCAGCTTGGCCCCGGGACAGGGGGGGCAGTACTTC. The chain carries TRBV5-1 and TRBJ2-7; 11 bases agree with TRBD1. CDR3 length: 14 residues. The junction had 5 bases not matched to a gene; V was cut back by 0 bases and J by 9 bases. In germline, CDR1 is SGHRS, CDR2 YFSETQ.

The chain employs TRBV7-9 and TRBJ2-2, with no clear D. From germline, CDR1 is SEHNR and CDR2 FQNEAQ (reference sequence). This CDR3 spans 14 amino acids. Deletions cut 4 bases from V and 1 base from J, with 7 bases between. The CDR3 reads CASSSDLNTGELFF. The CDR3 region has the DNA TGTGCCAGCAGCTCGGACCTGAACACCGGGGAGCTGTTTTTT.

Many counts were recorded for this clonotype. The genes are TRBV6-5 and TRBJ1-5, with a tentative D call TRBD1 (6 bases). Germline V CDR1 and CDR2: MNHEY, SVGAGI. The ends were cut back, 6 bases at V and 6 bases at J, with 15 bases in the middle. The CDR3 is made up of 14 amino acids. The CDR3 nucleotides read TGTGCCAGCAGACCTAAAACAGGGATTCAGCCCCAGCATTTT. Translated: CASRPKTGIQPQHF.

This clonotype was seen only a few times. The chain combines TRBV5-1 with TRBJ2-7, with D possibly being TRBD1 or TRBD2 (5 bases each). The length of the CDR3 is 15 residues. Germline lookup yields CDR1 SGHRS and CDR2 YFSETQ. V was cut by 1 base and J by 2 bases, with 13 bases left in between. The CDR3 protein is CASSLSWDEAYEQYF. The DNA for the CDR3 is TGCGCCAGCAGCTTGTCTTGGGACGAAGCCTACGAGCAGTACTTC.

This clonotype was observed a few times. The rearrangement uses TRBV7-2 and TRBJ2-7; 12 bases agree with TRBD2. Germline lookup yields CDR1 SGHTA and CDR2 FQGNSA. V was pared by 2 bases and J by 4 bases, with 12 bases of the junction left unmatched. This CDR3 comprises 18 residues. Here the CDR3 reads CASSLSGLAGGRMYEQYF. CDR3 DNA: TGTGCCAGCAGCTTATCCGGTCTAGCGGGGGGGAGGATGTACGAGCAGTACTTC.

The chain has TRBV13 and TRBJ2-7, with D possibly matching TRBD1 (6 bases). V lost 0 bases, J lost 0 bases, and 12 bases lay in between. The CDR3 is 16 amino acids. The germline V gene has CDR1 PRHDT and CDR2 FYEKMQ (reference sequence). The CDR3 DNA sequence: TGTGCCAGCAGCTTAGGCCAGGGGATTTCCTCCTACGAGCAGTACTTC. Protein: CASSLGQGISSYEQYF.

This chain uses TRBV6-5 with TRBJ2-5; possibly TRBD2 for D (6 bases). This CDR3 region has 15 residues. Trimming left V 8 bases short and J 1 base short, with 17 bases between. Per the germline V gene, CDR1 is MNHEY and CDR2 is SVGAGI. The CDR3 sequence is CASRLAGNLQETQYF. CDR3 in DNA: TGTGCCAGCCGTTTGGCGGGGAACCTCCAAGAGACCCAGTACTTC.

This chain uses TRBV11-2 with TRBJ2-3; possibly TRBD2 for D (5 bases). The CDR3 loop spans 15 amino acids. Trimming took off 5 bases at V and 1 base at J, with 13 bases between the two ends. CDR1 and CDR2 from the germline V gene are SGHAT and FQNNGV. Written as DNA, the CDR3 is TGTGCCAGCAGCGGTTACGGGGTCGGCACAGATACGCAGTATTTT. As protein: CASSGYGVGTDTQYF. The entire variable domain, with the rest obtained from reference TRBV11-2 and TRBJ2-3, is as follows: EAGVAQSPRYKIIEKRQSVAFWCNPISGHATLYWYQQILGQGPKLLIQFQNNGVVDDSQLPKDRFSAERLKGVDSTLKIQPAKLEDSAVYLCASSGYGVGTDTQYFGPGTRLTVL.

This clonotype was seen more than once but under ten times. The CDR3 is CSAHPPDRVYNSPLHF. DNA of the CDR3: TGCAGTGCCCACCCCCCGGACAGGGTGTATAATTCACCCCTCCACTTT. The chain recombines TRBV20-1 with TRBJ1-6, with 8 bases that match TRBD1. Trimming at V came to 6 bases and at J to 4 bases, leaving 11 bases not matched to a gene. The V gene's germline CDR1 is DFQATT and CDR2 SNEGSKA (reference sequence). The CDR3 totals 16 residues.

In nucleotides, the CDR3 is TGTGCCACTCACAGGGGGAACACTGAAGCTTTCTTT. It encodes CATHRGNTEAFF. V gene TRBV12-3 or TRBV12-4 combines with J gene TRBJ1-1, with 7 positions matching TRBD1. J was trimmed by 1 base and V by 10 bases; bases with no gene match: 3. The CDR3 has 12 amino acids.

This clonotype was detected a few times. The V and J genes are TRBV14 and TRBJ1-2; D is undetermined. The CDR3 has 13 residues. V lost 2 bases, J lost 4 bases, and 8 bases lay in between. Germline V gene sequence: CDR1 SGHDN, CDR2 FVKESK. CDR3 in amino acids: CASSQTSSYGYTF. CDR3 DNA sequence: TGTGCCAGCAGCCAAACAAGTTCCTATGGCTACACCTTC.

This clonotype was observed a handful of times. V is TRBV29-1 and J is TRBJ2-7, with D perhaps TRBD2 (5 bases). CDR1 and CDR2 (germline): SQVTM, ANQGSEA. V lost 4 bases, J lost 0 bases, and 10 bases lay in between. The CDR3 consists of 13 residues. CDR3 sequence: CSVVTGSSYEQYF. CDR3 nucleotide sequence: TGCAGCGTTGTGACGGGGAGCTCCTACGAGCAGTACTTC.

This clonotype was seen only a few times. The chain carries TRBV27 and TRBJ2-7; 7 bases are shared with TRBD2. Germline V lookup: CDR1 MNHEY, CDR2 SMNVEV (reference sequence). Losses at the gene ends were 2 bases for V and 2 bases for J; bases not matched to a gene: 15. The CDR3 sequence is 18 residues long. The CDR3 DNA is TGTGCCAGCAGTTTAACGGGCGGGAGCCTATTAGTCCCCTACGAGCAGTACTTC. Translating gives CASSLTGGSLLVPYEQYF.